This note documents a single TCR beta chain sequence. RNA transcripts served as the template for amplifying TCR beta CDR3 regions. Carried out on the TCR CDR3, a first-round RT-PCR used the HTBI primer set. TCRdb redid the calling of the multiplex PCR reads with MiXCR, one entry per CDR3 protein. The repertoire includes 450,000 to 700,000 distinct CDR3 sequences, 40% to 55% of them detected once, and around 7.7% sits in the top ten. The data originate from a study of T cells in Graves' hyperthyroidism and ophthalmopathy. The germline V gene has CDR1 SGHNT and CDR2 YENEEA. This CDR3 contains 12 residues. V shed 4 bases and J shed 5 bases, with 9 bases lying between them.

V gene TRBV11-3 combines with J gene TRBJ2-7, with D tentatively TRBD1 (6 bases). Sequencing input: peripheral blood or thyroid tissue (not recorded which). The clonotype was recovered from a woman between 18 and 29 years old with Graves' hyperthyroidism. This CDR3 is CASSWDTNEQYF. Here the CDR3 DNA reads TGTGCCAGCAGCTGGGACACGAACGAGCAGTACTTC.